The text below deals with one T cell receptor beta chain. The table came from immunoSEQ multiplex PCR; TCRdb's copy has only in-frame clones and leaves some out. The table has about 71,000 clones, just under 80% seen once. This sample is drawn from a study of OX40 agonist ivuxolimab in advanced cancers. This clonotype was obtained from an adult with an advanced solid tumor such as melanoma, head and neck, liver or kidney cancer. Sequenced here: CD4+ or CD8+ T cells sorted from blood, sampled in a trial of the OX40 agonist ivuxolimab.

The CDR3 region is CASSSRDSGPAAFF. The CDR3 coding sequence is TGTGCCAGCAGCTCCCGGGATAGCGGGCCGGCGGCGTTCTTC. The gene calls are TRBV11-3 and TRBJ2-1, with TRBD2 identical over 7 bases. Trimming took 4 bases from V and 15 from J; bases not matched to a gene: 15. The V gene's germline CDR1 is SGHNT and CDR2 YENEEA. The CDR3 consists of 14 residues.